This passage covers 17 T cell receptor beta chains from one sample sequenced in a study of blood T cell repertoires in COVID-19. Here immunoSEQ multiplex PCR was the method, and the copy in TCRdb shows in-frame clones only, minus some. The table shows fewer than 250,000 clones, with around four fifths occurring only once. The source material was peripheral blood. The receptors here all came from a woman aged 40-49 years with active or convalescent COVID-19.

The chain is built from TRBV18 and TRBJ2-7, with TRBD2 identical over 12 bases. This CDR3 has 16 amino acids. V trimming: 0 bases; J trimming: 2 bases; junction bases outside the gene matches: 2. In germline, CDR1 is KGHSH, CDR2 LQKENI. In DNA, the CDR3 is TGTGCCAGCTCACCACCGTCTAGCGGGAGGGCCTACGAGCAGTACTTC. Its translation: CASSPPSSGRAYEQYF.

The chain recombines TRBV30 with TRBJ2-4, with D perhaps TRBD1 (6 bases). V was cut by 8 bases and J by 3 bases, with 14 bases left in between. In germline, CDR1 is GTSNPN, CDR2 SVGIG (reference sequence). This CDR3 comprises 13 residues. CDR3 nucleotides: TGTGCCCCCACGGGACACCGCAAAAACATTCAGTACTTC. Translated: CAPTGHRKNIQYF.

This clone was observed a handful of times. V is TRBV9 and J is TRBJ2-7; weak D call: TRBD1 (5 bases). Trimming removed 0 bases from V and 6 bases from J, with 13 bases in between. Germline V gives CDR1 SGDLS, CDR2 YYNGEE. This CDR3 comprises 14 residues. The CDR3 coding sequence is TGTGCCAGCAGCGTAGGGGGCCCGCTCGCCGAGCAGTACTTC. This sequence encodes CASSVGGPLAEQYF.

The chain joins TRBV2 to TRBJ2-1, with D tentatively TRBD1 (6 bases). The CDR3 consists of 15 residues. The germline V gene has CDR1 SNHLY and CDR2 FYNNEI. V was pared by 4 bases and J by 6 bases, with 16 bases between. CDR3 coding DNA: TGTGCCAGCAGTGCAGGGGCCCAAAGGACCAATGAGCAGTTCTTC. Translated: CASSAGAQRTNEQFF.

The chain joins TRBV7-9 to TRBJ1-3, with TRBD1 identical over 7 bases. From germline, CDR1 is SEHNR and CDR2 FQNEAQ (reference sequence). The CDR3 is 18 residues long. V was pared by 3 bases and J by 0 bases, with 11 bases of the junction left unmatched. The CDR3 reads CASSFGVRDRDSGNTIYF. The CDR3, as DNA: TGTGCCAGCAGCTTCGGTGTTCGGGACAGAGACTCTGGAAACACCATATATTTT.

In its sample, this clone was seen once. The rearrangement uses TRBV3-1 (or the pseudogene TRBV3-2) and TRBJ2-1; 11 bases match TRBD1. This CDR3 has 15 amino acids. Losses at the gene ends were 5 bases for V and 6 bases for J; bases not matched to a gene: 6. Germline CDR1 is LGHDT and CDR2 is YNNKEL (reference sequence). CDR3: CASSLGQGAVNEQFF. DNA for the CDR3: TGTGCCAGCAGCTTAGGACAGGGGGCGGTCAATGAGCAGTTCTTC.

This chain connects TRBV15 to TRBJ2-7, with 8 bases fitting TRBD1. The J segment lost 2 bases and the V segment lost 3 bases, leaving 9 bases of the junction unmatched. The CDR3 length is 16 residues. From germline, CDR1 is LNHNV and CDR2 YYDKDF (reference sequence). In DNA, the CDR3 is TGTGCCACCAGCAGGTTGGGACAGGAAAGGCCCTACGAGCAGTACTTC. Translated: CATSRLGQERPYEQYF.

J is TRBJ1-6 and V is TRBV6-5, with D perhaps matching TRBD1 (5 bases). Germline V lookup: CDR1 MNHEY, CDR2 SVGAGI. CDR3 size: 13 residues. Trimming removed 6 bases at V and 7 bases at J, with 10 bases between. CDR3: CASSSGPNSPLHF. The DNA of the CDR3 is TGTGCCAGCAGCTCAGGGCCCAATTCACCCCTCCACTTT.

The chain joins TRBV4-1 to TRBJ2-7, with a tentative D call TRBD2 (5 bases). This CDR3 has 13 residues. The germline CDR1 and CDR2 sequences are MGHRA and YSYEKL. V was clipped by 0 bases and J by 9 bases, with 12 bases between them. The CDR3 DNA sequence: TGCGCCAGCAGCCAAGAAATCGGGAATGGGCAGTACTTC. Encoded protein: CASSQEIGNGQYF.

The chain carries TRBV24-1 and TRBJ1-5, with 11 bases matching TRBD1. The ends lost 4 bases at V and 6 bases at J; junction bases unmatched: 4. This CDR3 region has 15 residues. Germline CDR1 reads KGHDR; CDR2 reads SFDVKD. The CDR3 here is CATSDGTGGGQPQHF. The CDR3 bases are TGTGCCACCAGTGACGGGACAGGGGGAGGTCAGCCCCAGCATTTT.

The count of this clone is one. The rearrangement links TRBV29-1 to TRBJ1-1; tentatively, D is TRBD1 (6 bases). The CDR3 loop spans 14 amino acids. The germline V and J ends were trimmed by 5 bases and 3 bases, with 16 bases remaining between them. Germline-derived CDR1 and CDR2 are SQVTM and ANQGSEA. The CDR3 region is CSVRKGGEDTEAFF. The CDR3 nucleotides read TGCAGCGTTAGGAAAGGGGGTGAGGACACTGAAGCTTTCTTT.

The chain employs TRBV12-5 and TRBJ1-5, with 9 bases matching TRBD1. Trimming took 2 bases from V and 5 from J; bases not matched to a gene: 16. Germline loops: CDR1 LGHNT, CDR2 FRNRAP. This CDR3 has 19 amino acids. The CDR3 DNA reads TGTGCTAGTGGTTTGATAGCCCACGGTCTCGGGACAGGGTATCAGCCCCAGCATTTT. This sequence encodes CASGLIAHGLGTGYQPQHF.

This rearrangement joins TRBV14 to TRBJ1-2; TRBD1 is a possible D gene (6 bases). The ends were cut back, 3 bases at V and 4 bases at J, with 6 bases in the middle. The CDR3 consists of 12 residues. CDR1 is SGHDN, CDR2 FVKESK, per germline. CDR3 DNA sequence: TGTGCCAGCAGCCAGGGGGCCTATGGCTACACCTTC. Translated: CASSQGAYGYTF.

The gene calls are TRBV6-6 and TRBJ1-2; TRBD1 matches 10 bases. The J segment lost 1 base and the V segment lost 6 bases, leaving 8 bases of the junction unmatched. Germline V gene data show CDR1 as MNHNY and CDR2 as SVGAGI (reference sequence). CDR3 length equals 16 residues. In DNA form, the CDR3 reads TGTGCCAGCAGCCGGGACAGGGGCCGACTTAACTATGGCTACACCTTC. Encoded protein: CASSRDRGRLNYGYTF.

The chain is built from TRBV27 and TRBJ2-7; TRBD1 matches at 9 bases. Germline values: CDR1 MNHEY, CDR2 SMNVEV (reference sequence). The CDR3 sequence is 14 residues long. V shed 5 bases, J shed 5 bases, and the junction held 7 bases outside the gene matches. DNA of the CDR3: TGTGCCAGCAGTGAGACAGGGGGTGCCCACGAGCAGTACTTC. Its protein product is CASSETGGAHEQYF.

The V gene is TRBV14, the J gene TRBJ1-5; D unresolved. The germline gives CDR1 SGHDN, CDR2 FVKESK. This CDR3 contains 14 residues. Trimming took off 2 bases at V and 8 bases at J, with 13 bases between the two ends. The CDR3 DNA reads TGTGCCAGCAGCCAATCCGGGGTTGGTAAGCCCCAGCATTTT. Translating gives CASSQSGVGKPQHF.

J is TRBJ1-5 and V is TRBV7-9; the D is unclear. The germline V and J ends were trimmed by 1 base and 10 bases, with 11 bases remaining between them. The CDR3 extends over 13 amino acids. From germline, CDR1 is SEHNR and CDR2 FQNEAQ (reference sequence). Here the CDR3 reads CASSLDLRGPQHF. CDR3 sequence (DNA): TGTGCCAGCAGCTTAGATCTGCGAGGACCCCAGCATTTT. Variable domain in full (rest from reference TRBV7-9 and TRBJ1-5): DTGVSQNPRHKITKRGQNVTFRCDPISEHNRLYWYRQTLGQGPEFLTYFQNEAQLEKSRLLSDRFSAERPKGSFSTLEIQRTEQGDSAMYLCASSLDLRGPQHFGDGTRLSIL.